These 26 T cell receptor beta chains were all obtained from the same sample, sequenced in a study of cytomegalovirus exposure and HLA in healthy donors. Amplification used 60 Vbeta primers and 13 Jbeta primers. Sequencing used immunoSEQ multiplex PCR; TCRdb keeps in-frame clones, though not all of them. The profile covers around 160,000 clones, with 68% appearing a single time and about 2.5% taken by the ten largest. Sequences were obtained from PBMCs. These receptors all come from a middle-aged woman in good health and CMV-seropositive.

The V and J genes are TRBV6-4 and TRBJ1-2, with 9 positions matching TRBD1. Germline lookup yields CDR1 MRHNA and CDR2 SNTAGT. The CDR3 sequence is 15 residues long. V gave up 3 bases and J gave up 8 bases; unmatched junction bases: 10. CDR3 amino acids: CASSESLSDRGGYTF. The CDR3 region has the DNA TGTGCCAGCAGTGAGTCCTTATCGGACAGGGGCGGCTACACCTTC.

The chain couples TRBV29-1 to TRBJ1-4; 8 nucleotides match TRBD1. V gave up 7 bases and J gave up 8 bases; unmatched junction bases: 9. Per germline, CDR1 SQVTM and CDR2 ANQGSEA. The CDR3 extends over 13 amino acids. The CDR3 is CSGCRGQGEKLFF. In nucleotides, the CDR3 is TGCAGCGGGTGCAGGGGGCAAGGGGAAAAACTGTTTTTT.

Here the CDR3 DNA reads TGTGCCAGCAGTCCCGGGAGGTTAAACTATGGCTACACCTTC. As protein: CASSPGRLNYGYTF. V and J are TRBV7-8 and TRBJ1-2; unclear D gene. With 6 bases removed from V and 2 bases from J, the gap between germline ends came to 13 bases. Germline assignment: CDR1 SGHVS and CDR2 FQNEAQ. This CDR3 contains 14 residues.

The chain recombines TRBV6-5 with TRBJ1-5; TRBD1 matches at 9 bases. Germline CDR1 and CDR2: MNHEY and SVGAGI. CDR3 length equals 14 residues. The trim removed 4 bases at V and 7 bases at J, leaving 5 bases unmatched. The CDR3 sequence is CASSWTGEGQPQHF. The CDR3 DNA reads as TGTGCCAGCAGTTGGACAGGGGAAGGGCAGCCCCAGCATTTT.

The J gene is TRBJ2-7, the V gene TRBV2, with 8 bases matching TRBD2. V lost 8 bases to trimming and J lost 1 base; unmatched junction nucleotides: 13. The CDR3 covers 16 residues. The germline CDR1 and CDR2 sequences are SNHLY and FYNNEI. CDR3 nucleotide sequence: TGTGCCAGCTGTGGACTGAGCGGGAGAGTTTCCTACGAGCAGTACTTC. Residues: CASCGLSGRVSYEQYF.

This rearrangement joins TRBV29-1 to TRBJ2-3; D uncertain. There are 10 residues in the CDR3. Looked up from germline, CDR1 is SQVTM and CDR2 is ANQGSEA. V lost 7 bases and J lost 2, with 4 bases in between. The CDR3 bases are TGCAGCGGCTACACAGATACGCAGTATTTT. Translating it yields CSGYTDTQYF.

This clone showed up just a few times. The chain recombines TRBV4-2 with TRBJ1-2, with TRBD1 identical over 8 bases. The CDR3 covers 14 residues. The germline gives CDR1 LGHNA, CDR2 YNFKEQ. After removal of 3 bases from V and 2 bases from J, the junction contained 2 bases not matched to a gene. The CDR3 is CASSQDRANYGYTF. DNA of the CDR3: TGTGCCAGCAGCCAGGACAGGGCCAACTATGGCTACACCTTC.

The CDR3 DNA follows: TGCAGCGTTGCTCCAGGGGGTAACACCATATATTTT. Its protein product is CSVAPGGNTIYF. The chain couples TRBV29-1 to TRBJ1-3; 7 bases fit TRBD1. V shed 4 bases and J 7 bases; nucleotides not matched to a gene: 4. The CDR3 contains 12 residues. Germline CDR1 and CDR2: SQVTM and ANQGSEA. The full variable domain, with the rest looked up from reference TRBV29-1 and TRBJ1-3, is SAVISQKPSRDICQRGTSLTIQCQVDSQVTMMFWYRQQPGQSLTLIATANQGSEATYESGFVIDKFPISRPNLTFSTLTVSNMSPEDSSIYLCSVAPGGNTIYFGEGSWLTVV.

The chain has TRBV19 and TRBJ1-2; TRBD1 matches at 8 bases. Trimming at V came to 3 bases and at J to 8 bases, leaving 5 bases not matched to a gene. Germline V gene lookup returns CDR1 LNHDA and CDR2 SQIVND (reference sequence). The CDR3 runs 13 residues. The CDR3 spells CASSIQGAKGYTF. In DNA form, the CDR3 reads TGTGCCAGTAGTATTCAGGGGGCAAAGGGCTACACCTTC.

V gene TRBV6-1 combines with J gene TRBJ2-7; D remains unclear. From germline, CDR1 is MNHNS and CDR2 SASEGT. Trimming cost V 4 bases and J 2 bases, with 9 bases left between them. The CDR3 is made up of 13 amino acids. CDR3 residues: CASSGGVPYEQYF. CDR3 coding DNA: TGTGCCAGCAGTGGAGGTGTCCCCTACGAGCAGTACTTC.

This rearrangement joins TRBV2 to TRBJ2-6; TRBD1 matches 8 bases. The CDR3 consists of 15 residues. The J segment lost 2 bases and the V segment lost 8 bases, leaving 5 bases of the junction unmatched. Germline V gene data show CDR1 as SNHLY and CDR2 as FYNNEI. The CDR3 region is CASDRQGTGANVLTF. In DNA, the CDR3 is TGTGCCAGCGACCGACAGGGGACTGGGGCCAACGTCCTGACTTTC.

V and J are TRBV9 and TRBJ2-1; 13 bases agree with TRBD2. The CDR3 is 17 amino acids. Germline V CDR1 and CDR2: SGDLS, YYNGEE. V was clipped by 2 bases and J by 1 base; unmatched bases: 3. The CDR3 is CASSVRGLAGSYNEQFF. The CDR3 nucleotides read TGTGCCAGCAGCGTCCGGGGACTAGCGGGATCCTACAATGAGCAGTTCTTC.

The chain employs TRBV6-6 and TRBJ1-2, with a possible D match to TRBD1 (5 bases). Germline CDR1 MNHNY, CDR2 SVGAGI (reference sequence). The CDR3 length is 13 residues. V lost 11 bases and J lost 4, with 17 bases in between. The CDR3, as DNA: TGTGCCGGAAATTTTGGGGCCGGCTATGGCTACACCTTC. Its protein product is CAGNFGAGYGYTF.

This clone was counted a few times. V gene TRBV7-2 combines with J gene TRBJ2-3, with D uncertain. Germline V lookup: CDR1 SGHTA, CDR2 FQGNSA. This CDR3 has 18 residues. V lost 1 base and J 0 bases, leaving 17 bases between the germline ends. For the CDR3, the DNA is TGTGCCAGCAGCTTAGGTTCCACGCGCCAAGCTAGCACAGATACGCAGTATTTT. It specifies CASSLGSTRQASTDTQYF.

The chain uses TRBV5-3 and TRBJ1-2, with TRBD1 matching 7 bases. TRBV5-3 is flagged as an ORF with uncertain function. This CDR3 contains 13 residues. After removal of 5 bases from V and 5 bases from J, the junction contained 6 bases not matched to a gene. CDR3 nucleotides: TGTGCCAGAAGACCGGACAGGAGGTATGGCTACACCTTC. Residues: CARRPDRRYGYTF.

The chain combines TRBV2 with TRBJ2-5, with a tentative D call TRBD2 (6 bases). Germline V gives CDR1 SNHLY, CDR2 FYNNEI. The CDR3 is 16 residues long. With 2 bases removed from V and 4 bases from J, the gap between germline ends came to 17 bases. In DNA, the CDR3 is TGTGCCAGCAGTGAACCGCGTTTAAGGGGAGGAGAGACCCAGTACTTC. Amino acid sequence: CASSEPRLRGGETQYF.

The chain combines TRBV7-3 with TRBJ2-5; 15 nucleotides align to TRBD2. The germline V gene has CDR1 SGHTA and CDR2 FQGTGA. V shed 5 bases, J shed 2 bases, and the junction held 3 bases outside the gene matches. The CDR3 is 16 residues long. The CDR3 region is CASSPGLAGGQETQYF. The CDR3 nucleotides read TGTGCCAGCAGCCCCGGACTAGCGGGAGGGCAAGAGACCCAGTACTTC.

The chain joins TRBV29-1 to TRBJ2-7; possibly TRBD2 for D (6 bases). The CDR3 contains 14 residues. The V end lost 6 bases, the J end lost 5 bases, and 20 bases lay between the germline ends. CDR1 and CDR2 from the germline V gene are SQVTM and ANQGSEA. CDR3 coding DNA: TGCAGCGTGGTCCCGGGACTGGGGTTAGACGAGCAGTACTTC. It codes for CSVVPGLGLDEQYF.

The CDR3 nucleotides are TGTGCTAGTGGACACCTGGGAGGCGGGGCAGATACGCAGTATTTT. Translating it yields CASGHLGGGADTQYF. The genes are TRBV12-5 and TRBJ2-3; D may be TRBD2 (6 bases). V lost 6 bases, J lost 4 bases, and 17 bases lay in between. In germline, CDR1 is LGHNT, CDR2 FRNRAP. This CDR3 has 15 residues.

The rearrangement joins TRBV5-4 to TRBJ2-1; weak D call: TRBD1 (6 bases). V lost 5 bases and J lost 4, with 10 bases in between. Germline assignment: CDR1 SGHNT and CDR2 YYREEE (reference sequence). CDR3 length: 13 residues. Here the CDR3 reads CASRKTGYNEQFF. CDR3 nucleotide sequence: TGTGCCAGCAGAAAGACAGGATACAATGAGCAGTTCTTC.

The CDR3 is CASSTRAGANYGYTF. CDR3 sequence (DNA): TGTGCCAGCAGCACGCGGGCAGGGGCGAACTATGGCTACACCTTC. The V gene is TRBV6-5, the J gene TRBJ1-2; tentative D call: TRBD1 (6 bases). Trimming pared 6 bases from V and 2 bases from J, leaving 16 bases between. The CDR3 has 15 residues. CDR1 MNHEY and CDR2 SVGAGI come from the germline V gene.

This clone was found a few times. This rearrangement joins TRBV18 to TRBJ1-1, with 9 nucleotides matching TRBD1. The junction had 6 bases not matched to a gene; V was cut back by 3 bases and J by 7 bases. Germline CDR1 reads KGHSH; CDR2 reads LQKENI. This CDR3 has 14 amino acids. For the CDR3, the DNA is TGTGCCAGCTCACCCTCGGGACAGGGAAGTGAAGCTTTCTTT. Translated: CASSPSGQGSEAFF.

J is TRBJ2-3 and V is TRBV7-2; 12 nucleotides agree with TRBD2. This CDR3 has 16 residues. Trimming took 2 bases from V and 6 from J; bases not matched to a gene: 6. Germline V gives CDR1 SGHTA, CDR2 FQGNSA. The CDR3 DNA reads TGTGCCAGCAGCTTACGTCTAGCGGGGGGGCAGGATACGCAGTATTTT. Translation: CASSLRLAGGQDTQYF.

This clone was recorded once. For the CDR3, the DNA is TGTGCTACCTCTCCGCCCCCCAGCGTCCACAATGAGCAGTTCTTC. Amino acids: CATSPPPSVHNEQFF. The chain joins TRBV12-5 to TRBJ2-1; no clear D. Germline loops: CDR1 LGHNT, CDR2 FRNRAP. V was trimmed by 10 bases and J by 5 bases, leaving 21 bases between them. This CDR3 region has 15 residues.

V usage is TRBV4-1 and J usage is TRBJ1-2, with no clear D. CDR1 and CDR2 from the germline V gene are MGHRA and YSYEKL. The germline V and J ends were trimmed by 3 bases and 3 bases, with 17 bases remaining between them. There are 16 residues in the CDR3. The CDR3 DNA is TGCGCCAGCAGCCAGATATTAATGAGGGAGGACTATGGCTACACCTTC. Encoded protein: CASSQILMREDYGYTF.

The V and J genes are TRBV4-2 and TRBJ2-4; a weak D match, TRBD1 (5 bases). The CDR3 sequence is 15 residues long. Germline lookup yields CDR1 LGHNA and CDR2 YNFKEQ. V was cut by 3 bases and J by 3 bases, with 12 bases left in between. CDR3 residues: CASSQETGRKNIQYF. In DNA, the CDR3 is TGTGCCAGCAGCCAGGAAACAGGACGCAAAAACATTCAGTACTTC.